This TCR beta chain originates from a study of shared clonotypes between healthy human individuals. The overall study: Every donor yielded three CD4 naive, three CD4 memory, two CD8 naive and one CD8 memory plate.

Cells designated naive CD8 were CD45RO-negative and were positively selected for CCR7, with terminally differentiated effector memory CD45RA+ cells excluded. This clone was found once. Using immunoSEQ multiplex PCR, the repertoire was profiled, and TCRdb retains in-frame clones only, with some absent. The sample includes 1.5 million to 2.5 million clones, about 95% of them seen just once. There are 17 residues in the CDR3. CDR1 is SEHNR and CDR2 is FQNEAQ in the germline V gene (reference sequence). V trimming: 4 bases; J trimming: 1 base; junction bases outside the gene matches: 4. The TCR comes from a man aged 18 to 30 in good health. V gene TRBV7-9 combines with J gene TRBJ2-5; 15 bases fit TRBD2. Source material: naive CD8+ T cells sorted from blood. For the CDR3, the DNA is TGTGCCAGCAGCTCAGGACTAGCGGGGGGGCCCCAAGAGACCCAGTACTTC. Translation gives CASSSGLAGGPQETQYF.